These 12 T cell receptor beta chains originate from one sample sequenced in a study of shared clonotypes between healthy human individuals. Libraries were prepared by immunoSEQ multiplex PCR; TCRdb keeps only in-frame clonotypes and omits some of them. This repertoire shows about a million clones, approximately 76% found once; its top ten account for less than 1.5%. Source material: memory CD4+ T cells sorted from blood. As for subset: CD45RA-negative fraction. These receptors were collected from a man aged 18 to 35 in good health.

The chain has TRBV20-1 and TRBJ1-4; D gene uncertain. CDR3 length: 11 amino acids. Germline CDR1 and CDR2: DFQATT and SNEGSKA (reference sequence). The V end was cut by 2 bases, the J end by 4 bases, with 2 bases between. CDR3 in DNA: TGCAGTGCTAGACTTAATGAAAAACTGTTTTTT. It encodes CSARLNEKLFF.

This chain uses TRBV9 with TRBJ2-1, with TRBD2 as a possible D gene (5 bases). The CDR3 length is 15 residues. Trimming shortened V by 6 bases and J by 0 bases, and 13 bases separated the two germline ends. Per germline, CDR1 SGDLS and CDR2 YYNGEE. The CDR3 bases are TGTGCCAGCAACTCCCAGCGGAGCTCCTACAATGAGCAGTTCTTC. Amino acids: CASNSQRSSYNEQFF.

The genes are TRBV6-6 and TRBJ1-3; no reliable D call. The ends were cut back, 8 bases at V and 0 bases at J, with 17 bases in the middle. The CDR3 contains 16 residues. Germline-derived CDR1 and CDR2 are MNHNY and SVGAGI (reference sequence). As DNA, the CDR3 is TGTGCCAGCCTGCGCAGCCTGATGCTCTCTGGAAACACCATATATTTT. Encoded protein: CASLRSLMLSGNTIYF.

V usage is TRBV9 and J usage is TRBJ2-7; 10 bases match TRBD1. The CDR3 consists of 16 residues. The V segment lost 0 bases and the J segment 5 bases; nucleotides outside the gene matches: 8. The germline V gene encodes CDR1 SGDLS and CDR2 YYNGEE. The CDR3 region is CASSVARQGALDEQYF. CDR3 nucleotide sequence: TGTGCCAGCAGCGTAGCGAGACAGGGGGCGCTGGACGAGCAGTACTTC.

The J gene is TRBJ2-7, the V gene TRBV19; TRBD2 might be the D (6 bases). Germline lookup yields CDR1 LNHDA and CDR2 SQIVND (reference sequence). The CDR3 totals 16 residues. V was trimmed by 5 bases and J by 3 bases, leaving 20 bases between them. This CDR3 is CASSPLRGKLGYEQYF. In DNA form, the CDR3 reads TGTGCCAGTAGTCCGCTCCGGGGGAAGTTGGGCTACGAGCAGTACTTC.

The rearrangement links TRBV28 to TRBJ1-5; D unclear. V lost 3 bases and J 2 bases, leaving 17 bases between the germline ends. Germline V lookup: CDR1 MDHEN, CDR2 SYDVKM. The CDR3 is 17 amino acids. CDR3 nucleotides: TGTGCCAGCAGTTTCCCCTGGGCTGTTAGTGGCAATCAGCCCCAGCATTTT. Amino acids: CASSFPWAVSGNQPQHF.

A word on this clone: Other DNA variants within this sample encode the same CDR3. The genes are TRBV6-6 and TRBJ2-3; D ambiguous. Germline-derived CDR1 and CDR2 are MNHNY and SVGAGI (reference sequence). Deletions cut 0 bases from V and 6 bases from J, with 4 bases between. This CDR3 contains 12 residues. The CDR3, as DNA: TGTGCCAGCAGTTACTCGAGCGATACGCAGTATTTT. It specifies CASSYSSDTQYF.

V is TRBV7-2 and J is TRBJ2-1, with 9 bases fitting TRBD2. V lost 2 bases, J lost 10 bases, and 12 bases stayed unmatched. This CDR3 is 16 amino acids long. CDR1 is SGHTA, CDR2 FQGNSA, per germline. CDR3 region: CASSLSIALAGWEQFF. CDR3 in DNA: TGTGCCAGCAGCTTAAGTATAGCGCTAGCGGGGTGGGAGCAGTTCTTC.

The chain carries TRBV2 and TRBJ1-5, with 11 positions matching TRBD1. Germline V gene sequence: CDR1 SNHLY, CDR2 FYNNEI. J was trimmed by 6 bases and V by 7 bases; bases with no gene match: 5. The CDR3 covers 14 residues. The CDR3 spells CASKGTGGFQPQHF. As DNA, the CDR3 is TGTGCCAGCAAAGGGACAGGGGGATTTCAGCCCCAGCATTTT.

This chain connects TRBV5-1 to TRBJ2-4; D is possibly TRBD1 or TRBD2 (5 bases each). CDR1 and CDR2 from the germline V gene are SGHRS and YFSETQ. The CDR3 runs 15 residues. The V end was cut by 4 bases, the J end by 0 bases, with 11 bases between. CDR3 protein: CASSPGTVAKNIQYF. The CDR3 bases are TGCGCCAGCAGCCCCGGGACGGTAGCCAAAAACATTCAGTACTTC.

The chain has TRBV11-3 and TRBJ2-3, with 7 bases lining up with TRBD1. Germline CDR1 and CDR2: SGHNT and YENEEA. This CDR3 region has 14 residues. V trimming: 5 bases; J trimming: 2 bases; junction bases outside the gene matches: 4. CDR3 residues: CASSRDSNTDTQYF. The CDR3 DNA reads TGTGCCAGCAGCAGGGACAGTAACACAGATACGCAGTATTTT.

The gene calls are TRBV10-3 and TRBJ1-6; 7 bases are a match to TRBD1. Germline trimming cut 6 bases from V and 7 bases from J; bases unmatched to any gene: 6. This CDR3 is built from 14 residues. Germline loops: CDR1 ENHRY, CDR2 SYGVKD. The CDR3 bases are TGTGCCATCAGGGACGGGACAGCCAATTCACCCCTCCACTTT. Translated, it gives CAIRDGTANSPLHF.